The 5 T cell receptor beta chains reported below all come from one sample, sequenced in a study of T cell changes during pregnancy in multiple sclerosis. Profiling relied on immunoSEQ multiplex PCR, and the TCRdb table lists in-frame clones only, not all of them. The sample has approximately 92,000 clones; around 90% are singletons. The sample in question was peripheral blood, obtained in the first trimester of pregnancy. The receptors stem from a female donor with multiple sclerosis, enrolled in a pregnancy study.

This sequence joins TRBV18 and TRBJ2-3; D gene ambiguous. V was cut by 3 bases and J by 1 base, with 11 bases left in between. The CDR3 has 15 residues. Germline CDR1 KGHSH, CDR2 LQKENI. CDR3 sequence: CASSPQSSGTDTQYF. The CDR3 DNA reads TGTGCCAGCTCACCTCAGAGCAGCGGCACAGATACGCAGTATTTT.

This chain joins TRBV27 and TRBJ1-2; 7 positions agree with TRBD1. CDR3 length: 13 residues. Germline V gives CDR1 MNHEY, CDR2 SMNVEV (reference sequence). The trim removed 9 bases at V and 7 bases at J, leaving 11 bases unmatched. CDR3 in DNA: TGTGCCAGTTCCTCCAGGGGGAGCGGTGGCTACACCTTC. Its protein product is CASSSRGSGGYTF.

A few counts support this clone. This sequence joins TRBV27 and TRBJ1-1; D is unresolved. Per germline, CDR1 MNHEY and CDR2 SMNVEV (reference sequence). Deletions cut 4 bases from V and 7 bases from J, with 10 bases between. This CDR3 contains 12 residues. The CDR3 DNA reads TGTGCCAGCAGTTCAGGTGGACTTGAAGCTTTCTTT. Encoded protein: CASSSGGLEAFF.

This chain joins TRBV5-1 and TRBJ2-1; 8 bases line up with TRBD2. V shed 0 bases, J shed 7 bases, and the junction held 12 bases outside the gene matches. Germline V gives CDR1 SGHRS, CDR2 YFSETQ. This CDR3 has 17 residues. This chain's CDR3 is CASSLEGPGLVSNEQFF. The CDR3 nucleotides are TGCGCCAGCAGCTTGGAGGGACCGGGACTAGTTTCAAATGAGCAGTTCTTC.

The chain joins TRBV4-3 to TRBJ2-1; 7 nucleotides line up with TRBD2. V gave up 4 bases and J gave up 3 bases; unmatched junction bases: 18. CDR3 size: 19 residues. Germline V gene sequence: CDR1 LGHNA, CDR2 YSLEER. The CDR3 reads CASSPTGAGTSPDYNEQFF. DNA for the CDR3: TGCGCCAGCAGCCCCACAGGAGCGGGAACGAGCCCGGACTACAATGAGCAGTTCTTC.